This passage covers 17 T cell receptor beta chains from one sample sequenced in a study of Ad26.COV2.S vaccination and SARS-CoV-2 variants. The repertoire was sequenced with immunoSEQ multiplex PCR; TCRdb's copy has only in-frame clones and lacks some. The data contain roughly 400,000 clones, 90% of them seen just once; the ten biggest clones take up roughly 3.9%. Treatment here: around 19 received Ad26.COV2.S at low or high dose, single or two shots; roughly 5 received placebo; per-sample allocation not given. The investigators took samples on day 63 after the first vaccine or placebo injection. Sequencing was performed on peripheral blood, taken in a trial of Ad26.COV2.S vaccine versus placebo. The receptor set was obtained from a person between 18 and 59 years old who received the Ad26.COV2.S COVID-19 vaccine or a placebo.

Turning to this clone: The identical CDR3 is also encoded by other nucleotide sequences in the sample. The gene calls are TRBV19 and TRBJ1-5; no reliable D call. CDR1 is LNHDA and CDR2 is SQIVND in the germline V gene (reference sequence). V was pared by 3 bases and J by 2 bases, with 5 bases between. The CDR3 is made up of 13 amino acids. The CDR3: CASSIGGNQPQHF. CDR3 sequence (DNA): TGTGCCAGTAGTATCGGGGGCAATCAGCCCCAGCATTTT.

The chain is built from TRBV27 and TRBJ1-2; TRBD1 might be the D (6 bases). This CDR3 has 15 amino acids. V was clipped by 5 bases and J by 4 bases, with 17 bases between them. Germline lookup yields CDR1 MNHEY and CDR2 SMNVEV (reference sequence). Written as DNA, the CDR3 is TGTGCCAGCAGTGAACAGGGAGTAAATCTCTATGGCTACACCTTC. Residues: CASSEQGVNLYGYTF.

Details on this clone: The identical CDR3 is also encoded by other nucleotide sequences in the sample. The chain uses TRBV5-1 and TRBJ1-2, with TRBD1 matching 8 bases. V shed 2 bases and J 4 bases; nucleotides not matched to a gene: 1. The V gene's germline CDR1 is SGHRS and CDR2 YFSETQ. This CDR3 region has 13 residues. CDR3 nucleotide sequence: TGCGCCAGCAGCTTCGGGACAGGCTATGGCTACACCTTC. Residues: CASSFGTGYGYTF.

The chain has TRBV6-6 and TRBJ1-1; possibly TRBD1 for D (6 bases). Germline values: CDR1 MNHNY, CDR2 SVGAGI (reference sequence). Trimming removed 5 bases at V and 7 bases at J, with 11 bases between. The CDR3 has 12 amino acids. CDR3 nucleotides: TGTGCCAGCAGTCCCGGGGGCGGTGAAGCTTTCTTT. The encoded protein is CASSPGGGEAFF.

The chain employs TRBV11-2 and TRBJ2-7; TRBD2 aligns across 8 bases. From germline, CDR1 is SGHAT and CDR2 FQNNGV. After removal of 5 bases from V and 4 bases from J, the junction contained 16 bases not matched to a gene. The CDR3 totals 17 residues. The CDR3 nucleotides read TGTGCCAGCAGCCAACCCGGGACTAGTCGTTGGCGGTACGAGCAGTACTTC. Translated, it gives CASSQPGTSRWRYEQYF.

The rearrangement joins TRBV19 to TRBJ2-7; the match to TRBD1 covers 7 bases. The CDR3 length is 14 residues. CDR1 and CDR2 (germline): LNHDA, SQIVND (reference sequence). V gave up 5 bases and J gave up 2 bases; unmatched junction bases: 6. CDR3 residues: CASSANRGTYEQYF. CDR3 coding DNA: TGTGCCAGTAGTGCAAACAGGGGAACCTACGAGCAGTACTTC. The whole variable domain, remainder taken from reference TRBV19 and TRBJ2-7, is DGGITQSPKYLFRKEGQNVTLSCEQNLNHDAMYWYRQDPGQGLRLIYYSQIVNDFQKGDIAEGYSVSREKKESFPLTVTSAQKNPTAFYLCASSANRGTYEQYFGPGTRLTVT.

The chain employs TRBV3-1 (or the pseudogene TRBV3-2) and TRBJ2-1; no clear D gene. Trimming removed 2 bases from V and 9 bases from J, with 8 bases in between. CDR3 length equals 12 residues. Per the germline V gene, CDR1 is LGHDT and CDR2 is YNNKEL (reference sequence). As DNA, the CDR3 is TGTGCCAGCAGCCAATTTCCGGGTGAGCAGTTCTTC. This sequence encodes CASSQFPGEQFF.

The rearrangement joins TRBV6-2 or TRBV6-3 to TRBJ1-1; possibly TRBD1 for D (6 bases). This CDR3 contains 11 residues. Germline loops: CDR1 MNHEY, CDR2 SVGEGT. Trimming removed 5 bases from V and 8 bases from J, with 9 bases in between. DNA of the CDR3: TGTGCCAGCAGTCCCGGGACAGAAGCTTTCTTT. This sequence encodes CASSPGTEAFF.

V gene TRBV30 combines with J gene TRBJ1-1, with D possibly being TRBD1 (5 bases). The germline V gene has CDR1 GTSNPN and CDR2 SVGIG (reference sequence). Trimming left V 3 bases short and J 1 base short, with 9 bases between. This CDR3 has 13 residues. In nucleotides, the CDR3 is TGTGCCTGGAGCGGGACGGGGAACACTGAAGCTTTCTTT. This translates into CAWSGTGNTEAFF.

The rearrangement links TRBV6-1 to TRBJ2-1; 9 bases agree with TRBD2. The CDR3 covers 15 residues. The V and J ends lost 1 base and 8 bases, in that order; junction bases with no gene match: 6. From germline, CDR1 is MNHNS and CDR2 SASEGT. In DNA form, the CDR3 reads TGTGCCAGCAGTGAAGAAATGGGACTAGCAGATGAGCAGTTCTTC. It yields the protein CASSEEMGLADEQFF.

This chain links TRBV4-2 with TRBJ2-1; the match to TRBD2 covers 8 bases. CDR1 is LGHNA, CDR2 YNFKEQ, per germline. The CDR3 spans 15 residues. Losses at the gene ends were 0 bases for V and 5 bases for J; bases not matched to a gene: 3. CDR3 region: CASSQDTREDNEQFF. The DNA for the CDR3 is TGTGCCAGCAGCCAAGATACGCGGGAGGACAATGAGCAGTTCTTC.

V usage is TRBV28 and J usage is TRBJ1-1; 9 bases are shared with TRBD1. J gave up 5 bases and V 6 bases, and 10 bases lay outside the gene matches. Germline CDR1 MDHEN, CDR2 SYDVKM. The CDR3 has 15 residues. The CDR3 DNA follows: TGTGCCAGCAGGGAGACAGGGGGAGGAAGGACTGAAGCTTTCTTT. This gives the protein CASRETGGGRTEAFF.

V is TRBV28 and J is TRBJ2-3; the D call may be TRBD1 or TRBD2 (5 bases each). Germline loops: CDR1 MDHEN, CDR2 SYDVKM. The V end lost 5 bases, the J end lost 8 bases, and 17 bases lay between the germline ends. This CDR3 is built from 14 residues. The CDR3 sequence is CASSTGPAWATQYF. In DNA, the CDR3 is TGTGCCAGCAGTACGGGACCCGCCTGGGCTACGCAGTATTTT.

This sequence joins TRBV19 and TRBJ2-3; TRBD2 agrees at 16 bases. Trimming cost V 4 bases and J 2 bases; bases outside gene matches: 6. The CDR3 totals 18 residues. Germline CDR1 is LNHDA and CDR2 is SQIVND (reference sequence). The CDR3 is CASSKGLAGGLDTDTQYF. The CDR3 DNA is TGTGCCAGTAGTAAGGGACTAGCGGGAGGGCTAGACACAGATACGCAGTATTTT.

CDR3 nucleotide sequence: TGCAGCGCGACTAGCGGGAGATACGAGCAGTACTTC. This translates into CSATSGRYEQYF. V gene TRBV29-1 combines with J gene TRBJ2-7; 12 nucleotides line up with TRBD2. J gave up 4 bases and V 7 bases, and 2 bases lay outside the gene matches. Germline lookup yields CDR1 SQVTM and CDR2 ANQGSEA. CDR3 size: 12 residues.

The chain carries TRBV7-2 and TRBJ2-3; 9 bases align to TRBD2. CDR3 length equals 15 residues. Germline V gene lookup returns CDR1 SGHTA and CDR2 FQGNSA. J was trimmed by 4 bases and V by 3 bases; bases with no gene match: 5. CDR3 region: CASSLAGGNPDTQYF. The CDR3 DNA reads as TGTGCCAGCAGCTTGGCGGGAGGGAACCCAGATACGCAGTATTTT.

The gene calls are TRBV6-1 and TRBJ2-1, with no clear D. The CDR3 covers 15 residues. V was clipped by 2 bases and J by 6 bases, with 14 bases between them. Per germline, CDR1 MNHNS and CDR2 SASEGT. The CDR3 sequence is CASSERVKGFNEQFF. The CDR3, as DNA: TGTGCCAGCAGTGAAAGAGTTAAAGGGTTCAATGAGCAGTTCTTC.